This TCR beta chain stems from a study of shared clonotypes between healthy human individuals. The wider study: Three CD4 naive, three CD4 memory, two CD8 naive and one CD8 memory plate were used per donor.

This CDR3 is 14 amino acids long. The V gene's germline CDR1 is LNHDA and CDR2 SQIVND (reference sequence). Trimming took 1 base from V and 8 from J, leaving 14 bases between them. Splitting of each subset's genomic DNA was done evenly across several immunoSEQ plates. Sequencing was performed with immunoSEQ multiplex PCR; in TCRdb, only in-frame clones are kept and a portion is missing. The sample shows under 130,000 clones, about 72% of them seen only once. This TCR was sampled from a woman in her twenties or thirties in good health. Sequenced material: memory CD8+ T cells sorted from blood. The subset is: CD45RO+ cells pooled with CCR7-negative TemRA cells. The chain uses TRBV19 and TRBJ1-2; no firm D call. The CDR3 region has the DNA TGTGCCAGTAGTATAGTCGGACTGCGTCGCGGCTACACCTTC. Translation gives CASSIVGLRRGYTF.